The present T cell receptor (beta chain) was sequenced within a study of blood T cell repertoires in COVID-19 (TCRdb year 2020). Context from the whole study: The collaborator samples originated in the United States, Italy and Spain and spanned the acute and convalescent phases of COVID-19. The prospective study material was composed of cDNA or gDNA derived from T cells, B-cell-depleted T cells, or PBMCs. Subjects who had been exposed to COVID-19, were actively infected with it, or had recovered from it provided the deeply sampled blood TCRbeta repertoires that made up the dataset. A freely available public database, intended as a resource for researchers studying the immune response to SARS-CoV-2, is where the repertoires were released. The samples were drawn from two sources: the first 160 participants of the ongoing ImmuneRACE study, and fewer than 1,500 subjects contributed by 6 global collaborators. The sample metadata nearly always contained a de-identified subject ID, COVID-19 status, age in years and sex. Where HLA class I and class II types were available, the types were taken from metadata supplied by the sample provider, not from assay-based typing. What the study reported, not specific to this receptor: Clinical and demographic metadata were provided uncurated, with the amount varying by source and participant.

The CDR1 and CDR2 encoded by the germline V gene are SGHDT and YYEEEE. The CDR3 starts with the cysteine, ends with the phenylalanine, and has 16 residues. Only CDR3 DNA is held: 48 bases, read in frame from base 1. V is pared back by 3 bases and J by 3 bases, with 16 bases lying between the germline termini. The immunoSEQ Assay, a bias-controlled multiplex PCR, was used to amplify TCRbeta CDR3 regions from genomic DNA. Turning to the authors' computational methods: Within the assay, amplification of reference gene primers was used to estimate how many nucleated cells each sample contained. To quantify the absolute abundance of each unique TCRbeta CDR3 rearrangement, sequence reads were collapsed and filtered. For each sample, productive Simpson clonality was calculated as the square root of Simpson's diversity index over productive rearrangements. TCRdb re-hosts the immuneACCESS table, in-frame sequences only. Its copies lack some clones; in the studies checked, an unresolved V gene accounts for under half of them, and the cause for the rest is not known. The DNA was the basis for D and trimming; V, J and clone size are from that table. This sample comprises approximately 180,000 clones, nearly 90% of them detected only once. Clones ranked in the top ten supply approximately 2.1% of the sample.

As regards this clone: What antigen it recognizes has not been identified. No quality values exist for individual bases; no much larger clone is one base distant.

Participants in the prospective study were aged about 18 to 90 years, lived in about two dozen United States geographic areas, and enrolled through a virtual design. In the prospective study, cohorts were assigned on the basis of participant-reported clinical history obtained from a screening survey and a study questionnaire. Mobile phlebotomists in the prospective study collected whole blood, serum and a nasopharyngeal or oropharyngeal swab from every participant. Prospective study participants could optionally give additional blood draws and questionnaires over a roughly two-month period. Before DNA extraction, blood samples from the prospective study were shipped at room temperature or frozen.

The chain is made from TRBV5-6 and TRBJ2-1; the D gene is possibly TRBD1, with 6 bases matching. Specimen: PBMCs or T cells enriched from blood (not recorded which). The sequence was collected from a woman aged 40 to 50 with acute COVID-19. The CDR3 has the sequence CASSWAGVLGYNEQFF. The DNA reads TGTGCCAGCAGCTGGGCAGGGGTTTTGGGCTACAATGAGCAGTTCTTC.